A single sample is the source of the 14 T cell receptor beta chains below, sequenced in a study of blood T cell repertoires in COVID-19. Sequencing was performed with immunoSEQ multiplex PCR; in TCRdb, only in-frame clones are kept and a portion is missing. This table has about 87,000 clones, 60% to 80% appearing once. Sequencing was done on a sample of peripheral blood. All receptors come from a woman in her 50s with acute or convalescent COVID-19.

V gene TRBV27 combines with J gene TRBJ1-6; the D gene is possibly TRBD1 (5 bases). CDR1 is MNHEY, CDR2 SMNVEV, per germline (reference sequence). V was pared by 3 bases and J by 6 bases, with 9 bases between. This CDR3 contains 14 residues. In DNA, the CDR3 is TGTGCCAGCAGTTTTCAGGGAAGTAATTCACCCCTCCACTTT. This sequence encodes CASSFQGSNSPLHF.

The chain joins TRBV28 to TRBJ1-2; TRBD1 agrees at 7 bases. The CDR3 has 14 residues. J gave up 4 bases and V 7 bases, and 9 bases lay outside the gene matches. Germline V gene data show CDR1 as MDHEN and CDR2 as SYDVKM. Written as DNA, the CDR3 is TGTGCCAGCACCCAGGGGGGAGGTAGCTATGGCTACACCTTC. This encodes CASTQGGGSYGYTF.

The CDR3 DNA follows: TGTGCCATCAGTGAGGAGGGTGGTACTTCACCCCTCCACTTT. Translation: CAISEEGGTSPLHF. The chain couples TRBV10-3 to TRBJ1-6; D remains unclear. The CDR3 has 14 amino acids. Germline V lookup: CDR1 ENHRY, CDR2 SYGVKD. Deletions cut 2 bases from V and 9 bases from J, with 11 bases between.

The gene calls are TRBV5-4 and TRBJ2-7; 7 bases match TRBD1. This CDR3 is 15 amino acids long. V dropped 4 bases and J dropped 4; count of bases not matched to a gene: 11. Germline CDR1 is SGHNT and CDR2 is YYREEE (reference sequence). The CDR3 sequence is CASSAGTASPYEQYF. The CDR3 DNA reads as TGTGCCAGCAGCGCCGGGACAGCCTCACCTTACGAGCAGTACTTC.

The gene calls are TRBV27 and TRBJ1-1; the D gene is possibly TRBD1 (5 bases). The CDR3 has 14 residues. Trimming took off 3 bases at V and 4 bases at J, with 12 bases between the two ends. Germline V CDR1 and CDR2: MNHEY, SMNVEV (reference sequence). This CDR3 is CASSFRQGLTEAFF. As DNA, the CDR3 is TGTGCCAGCAGTTTTAGGCAGGGCCTCACTGAAGCTTTCTTT.

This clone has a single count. The CDR3 region is CASSLLLAGVNNEQFF. The CDR3 DNA follows: TGTGCCAGCAGCTTACTACTAGCGGGGGTGAACAATGAGCAGTTCTTC. V usage is TRBV11-2 and J usage is TRBJ2-1, with TRBD2 matching over 11 bases. The CDR3 extends over 16 amino acids. Germline CDR1 is SGHAT and CDR2 is FQNNGV. With V trimmed by 2 bases and J by 5 bases, 5 bases remained unmatched.

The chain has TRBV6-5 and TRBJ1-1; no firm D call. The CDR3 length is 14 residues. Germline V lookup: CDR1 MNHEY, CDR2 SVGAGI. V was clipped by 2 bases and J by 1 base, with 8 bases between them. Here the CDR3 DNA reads TGTGCCAGCAGTTACCTTTCGGGGAACACTGAAGCTTTCTTT. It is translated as CASSYLSGNTEAFF.

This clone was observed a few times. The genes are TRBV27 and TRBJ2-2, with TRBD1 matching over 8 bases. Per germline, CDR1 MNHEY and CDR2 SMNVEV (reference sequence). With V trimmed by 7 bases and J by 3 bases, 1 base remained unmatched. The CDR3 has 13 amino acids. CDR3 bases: TGTGCCAGCACGACAGGGGACACCGGGGAGCTGTTTTTT. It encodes CASTTGDTGELFF.

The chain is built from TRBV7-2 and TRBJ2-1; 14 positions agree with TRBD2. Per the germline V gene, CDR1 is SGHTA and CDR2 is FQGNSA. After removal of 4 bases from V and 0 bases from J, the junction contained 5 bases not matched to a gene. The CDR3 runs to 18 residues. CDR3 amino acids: CASSSGTSGGFSYNEQFF. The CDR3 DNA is TGTGCCAGCAGCTCCGGGACTAGCGGGGGCTTCTCCTACAATGAGCAGTTCTTC.

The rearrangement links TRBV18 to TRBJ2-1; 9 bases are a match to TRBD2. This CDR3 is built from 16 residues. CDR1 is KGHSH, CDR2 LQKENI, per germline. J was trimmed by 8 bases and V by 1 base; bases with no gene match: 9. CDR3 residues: CASSPRSRGGRDEQFF. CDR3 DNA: TGTGCCAGCTCACCACGGTCGCGGGGGGGGAGAGATGAGCAGTTCTTC.

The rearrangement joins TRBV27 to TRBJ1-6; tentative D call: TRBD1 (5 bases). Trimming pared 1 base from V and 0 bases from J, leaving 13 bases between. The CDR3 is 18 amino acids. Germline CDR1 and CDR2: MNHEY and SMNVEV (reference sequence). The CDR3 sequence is CASSLYTGQSSYNSPLHF. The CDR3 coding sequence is TGTGCCAGCAGTTTATACACAGGCCAAAGCTCCTATAATTCACCCCTCCACTTT.

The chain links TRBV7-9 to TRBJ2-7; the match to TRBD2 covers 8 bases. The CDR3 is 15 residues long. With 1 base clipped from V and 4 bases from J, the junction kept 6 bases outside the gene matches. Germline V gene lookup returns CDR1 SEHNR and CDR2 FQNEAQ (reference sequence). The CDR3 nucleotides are TGTGCCAGCAGCTTAGTGACAGCGGGGGCATACGAGCAGTACTTC. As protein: CASSLVTAGAYEQYF.

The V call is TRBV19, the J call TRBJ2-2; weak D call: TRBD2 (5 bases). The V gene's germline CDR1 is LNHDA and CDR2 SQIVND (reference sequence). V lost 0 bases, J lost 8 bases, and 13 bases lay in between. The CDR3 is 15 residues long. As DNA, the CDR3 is TGTGCCAGTAGTATAGATTCCAGGAGGCGGGGGGAGCTGTTTTTT. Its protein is CASSIDSRRRGELFF.

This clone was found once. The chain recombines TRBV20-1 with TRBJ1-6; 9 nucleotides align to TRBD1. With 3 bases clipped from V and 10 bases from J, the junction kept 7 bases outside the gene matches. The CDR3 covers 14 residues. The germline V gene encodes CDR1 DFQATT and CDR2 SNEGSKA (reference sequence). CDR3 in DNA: TGCAGTGCTAGTTTGGGACAGGGTAGATCACCCCTCCACTTT. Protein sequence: CSASLGQGRSPLHF.